This T cell receptor beta chain was documented in a study of early T cells in non-severe SARS-CoV-2 infection. Trimming took 0 bases from V and 2 from J, leaving 13 bases between them. The CDR3 sequence is 16 residues long. Germline lookup yields CDR1 SEHNR and CDR2 FQNEAQ (reference sequence). TCRdb re-called the 5' RACE reads with MiXCR, one entry per CDR3 protein. The table lists tens of thousands of distinct CDR3 sequences, about 4.9% of them singletons. The clonotype was recovered from an adult who was a healthcare worker with PCR-confirmed SARS-CoV-2 infection or an uninfected control (not recorded which). The rearrangement uses TRBV7-9 and TRBJ2-5; D is tentatively TRBD1 or TRBD2 (5 bases each). The sequencing sample was made of whole blood. The CDR3 sequence is CASSLAGASSQETQYF. CDR3 coding DNA: TGTGCCAGCAGCTTAGCAGGGGCTAGCTCTCAAGAGACCCAGTACTTC.